One sample yielded the 18 T cell receptor beta chains listed below, sequenced in a study of blood T cell repertoires in COVID-19. Measured with immunoSEQ multiplex PCR; TCRdb has only the in-frame clones, and not every one. The sample carries under 300,000 clones, more than 75% recorded once. The sample consisted of peripheral blood. The receptors shown here come from a woman in her 40s who had recovered from COVID-19.

The chain couples TRBV6-5 to TRBJ2-2; D uncertain. Trimming removed 7 bases at V and 1 base at J, with 10 bases between. The CDR3 runs 14 residues. The germline CDR1 and CDR2 sequences are MNHEY and SVGAGI. CDR3: CASTQKLNTGELFF. CDR3 DNA: TGTGCCAGCACCCAAAAACTGAACACCGGGGAGCTGTTTTTT.

V and J are TRBV3-1 (or the pseudogene TRBV3-2) and TRBJ2-1, with TRBD2 as a possible D gene (6 bases). Germline V CDR1 and CDR2: LGHDT, YNNKEL (reference sequence). Trimming shortened V by 4 bases and J by 4 bases, and 14 bases separated the two germline ends. The CDR3 covers 15 residues. The CDR3 nucleotides read TGTGCCAGCAGCCTCGGGGCTAGCGTGTACAATGAGCAGTTCTTC. It yields the protein CASSLGASVYNEQFF.

This chain connects TRBV30 to TRBJ2-3, with 7 bases identical to TRBD2. The V gene end was trimmed by 0 bases and the J gene end by 5 bases; junction bases not matched to a gene: 5. CDR3 length: 14 amino acids. The germline CDR1 and CDR2 sequences are GTSNPN and SVGIG (reference sequence). The CDR3 spells CAWSVRGRGDTQYF. In nucleotides, the CDR3 is TGTGCCTGGAGTGTACGGGGGAGGGGAGATACGCAGTATTTT.

This clone showed up just once. This CDR3 reads CASSLENRVTGELFF. The CDR3 nucleotides are TGCGCCAGCAGCTTGGAAAACAGGGTAACCGGGGAGCTGTTTTTT. The V gene is TRBV5-1, the J gene TRBJ2-2; weak D call: TRBD1 (6 bases). V was trimmed by 0 bases and J by 5 bases, leaving 11 bases between them. There are 15 residues in the CDR3. CDR1 is SGHRS and CDR2 is YFSETQ in the germline V gene.

The chain recombines TRBV25-1 with TRBJ1-2, with a weak D call TRBD1 (5 bases). CDR1 and CDR2 from the germline V gene are MGHDK and SYGVNS. V was pared by 3 bases and J by 1 base, with 12 bases between. The CDR3 is made up of 15 amino acids. CDR3 residues: CASSDPRGGNYGYTF. CDR3 DNA sequence: TGTGCCAGCAGTGACCCCCGGGGGGGTAACTATGGCTACACCTTC.

The CDR3 nucleotides are TGTGCCAGCAGCTCGGGACAGGGTCCGGGAGGGGGTTACAATGAGCAGTTCTTC. Encoded protein: CASSSGQGPGGGYNEQFF. The chain combines TRBV7-2 with TRBJ2-1; tentatively, D is TRBD1 (9 bases). V was shortened by 4 bases and J by 4 bases, with 23 bases between the two germline ends. This CDR3 has 18 residues. CDR1 and CDR2 (germline): SGHTA, FQGNSA.

The chain has TRBV6-5 and TRBJ1-2, with a possible D match to TRBD1 (6 bases). The V end was cut by 6 bases, the J end by 3 bases, with 17 bases between. CDR1 is MNHEY, CDR2 SVGAGI, per germline. The CDR3 sequence is 15 residues long. The CDR3 loop reads CASRGGGGLHYGYTF. CDR3 DNA: TGTGCCAGCAGGGGAGGGGGGGGCCTCCACTATGGCTACACCTTC.

This chain uses TRBV7-6 with TRBJ2-1; no clear D gene. Germline CDR1 and CDR2: SGHVS and FNYEAQ. Trimming removed 3 bases at V and 7 bases at J, with 4 bases between. The CDR3 spans 11 residues. CDR3 in DNA: TGTGCCAGCAGCTTGCGGAATGAGCAGTTCTTC. It translates to CASSLRNEQFF.

The V call is TRBV9, the J call TRBJ2-5; 8 bases fit TRBD1. The CDR3 runs to 13 residues. After removal of 4 bases from V and 5 bases from J, the junction contained 4 bases not matched to a gene. In germline, CDR1 is SGDLS, CDR2 YYNGEE. The CDR3 loop is CASSQGARETQYF. The CDR3 bases are TGTGCCAGCAGCCAGGGGGCGCGGGAGACCCAGTACTTC. Full variable domain (outside the CDR3, taken from reference TRBV9 and TRBJ2-5): DSGVTQTPKHLITATGQRVTLRCSPRSGDLSVYWYQQSLDQGLQFLIQYYNGEERAKGNILERFSAQQFPDLHSELNLSSLELGDSALYFCASSQGARETQYFGPGTRLLVL.

The rearrangement joins TRBV20-1 to TRBJ2-7; D is perhaps TRBD1 (5 bases). This CDR3 comprises 12 residues. The germline V gene has CDR1 DFQATT and CDR2 SNEGSKA (reference sequence). Trimming cost V 3 bases and J 3 bases, with 9 bases left between them. In DNA, the CDR3 is TGCAGTGCTAGTCGGCAGGGCTACGAGCAGTACTTC. Translating it yields CSASRQGYEQYF.

The genes are TRBV9 and TRBJ2-1; 10 bases match TRBD2. J lost 9 bases, V lost 4 bases, and 10 bases had no gene match. This CDR3 has 15 residues. Germline V gene data show CDR1 as SGDLS and CDR2 as YYNGEE. The CDR3 region has the DNA TGTGCCAGCAGCCCCCAGCGGGAGGGTCTCGGTGAGCAGTTCTTC. Encoded protein: CASSPQREGLGEQFF.

This chain links TRBV13 with TRBJ1-2, with 7 positions matching TRBD1. The V gene end was trimmed by 7 bases and the J gene end by 8 bases; junction bases not matched to a gene: 22. This CDR3 has 17 residues. Germline V gives CDR1 PRHDT, CDR2 FYEKMQ (reference sequence). DNA for the CDR3: TGTGCCAGCACCAGGGGGGCAGGGTCCCCCACCCTGGGCGGCTACACCTTC. Encoded protein: CASTRGAGSPTLGGYTF.

V usage is TRBV5-4 and J usage is TRBJ2-2, with D possibly matching TRBD2 (6 bases). Per the germline V gene, CDR1 is SGHNT and CDR2 is YYREEE (reference sequence). The CDR3 totals 13 residues. Trimming shortened V by 10 bases and J by 2 bases, and 12 bases separated the two germline ends. CDR3 nucleotides: TGTGCCGGGGCGGGATCTAACACCGGGGAGCTGTTTTTT. Its translation is CAGAGSNTGELFF.

This clone was seen only a few times. CDR3 nucleotide sequence: TGTGCCAGCAGCCCAGCGGCCGCCCCCTACGAGCAGTACTTC. It is translated as CASSPAAAPYEQYF. V is TRBV7-2 and J is TRBJ2-7; maybe TRBD2 (5 bases). The CDR3 length is 14 residues. The ends were cut back, 5 bases at V and 2 bases at J, with 13 bases in the middle. Germline assignment: CDR1 SGHTA and CDR2 FQGNSA.

The rearrangement uses TRBV11-3 and TRBJ2-3, with TRBD2 matching 9 bases. With 1 base clipped from V and 4 bases from J, the junction kept 12 bases outside the gene matches. CDR1 and CDR2 from the germline V gene are SGHNT and YENEEA. This CDR3 is 18 amino acids long. The CDR3 sequence: CASSLGAGLAGTADTQYF. DNA of the CDR3: TGTGCCAGCAGCTTAGGCGCCGGGCTAGCGGGAACCGCAGATACGCAGTATTTT.

The sample holds one count of this clone. V usage is TRBV18 and J usage is TRBJ1-5; D gene ambiguous. The length of the CDR3 is 16 residues. CDR1 and CDR2 from the germline V gene are KGHSH and LQKENI. V was clipped by 3 bases and J by 1 base, with 13 bases between them. The CDR3 nucleotides read TGTGCCAGCTCACCCCCCCCCGACGGGAGCAATCAGCCCCAGCATTTT. This sequence encodes CASSPPPDGSNQPQHF.

The rearrangement uses TRBV28 and TRBJ1-1; possible D gene TRBD1, 5 bases. Trimming removed 6 bases at V and 1 base at J, with 12 bases between. Germline CDR1 MDHEN, CDR2 SYDVKM. The length of the CDR3 is 14 residues. CDR3 amino acids: CASSPGVPNTEAFF. The CDR3 bases are TGTGCCAGCAGCCCGGGGGTACCGAACACTGAAGCTTTCTTT.

This chain joins TRBV7-2 and TRBJ1-2, with 8 bases lining up with TRBD1. With 1 base clipped from V and 8 bases from J, the junction kept 6 bases outside the gene matches. From germline, CDR1 is SGHTA and CDR2 FQGNSA. The CDR3 extends over 14 amino acids. This CDR3 reads CASSLVAGGRGYTF. The DNA for the CDR3 is TGTGCCAGCAGCTTAGTGGCAGGGGGCCGAGGCTACACCTTC.